The 5 T cell receptor beta chains below come from one sample, sequenced in a study of pediatric ulcerative colitis. The rectum was sampled with one to two pinch biopsies at colonoscopy. TCRdb's copy holds only in-frame clones and misses some; the assay was immunoSEQ multiplex PCR. This table has over 45,000 clones, 78% appearing once. Sequenced: gut tissue. The source of these receptors is a girl aged 10-17 years with moderate ulcerative colitis.

The chain employs TRBV5-4 and TRBJ1-1; tentatively, D is TRBD1 (5 bases). Germline V gives CDR1 SGHNT, CDR2 YYREEE (reference sequence). V gave up 4 bases and J gave up 3 bases, with 13 bases separating them. This CDR3 comprises 14 residues. The CDR3 DNA sequence: TGTGCCAGCAGCCAAGCCGCAGGGTACACTGAAGCTTTCTTT. It codes for CASSQAAGYTEAFF.

This clone showed up just once. The rearrangement joins TRBV5-6 to TRBJ2-7; no clear D. This CDR3 is built from 12 residues. V lost 4 bases and J lost 5, with 10 bases in between. Germline V gene sequence: CDR1 SGHDT, CDR2 YYEEEE. The CDR3 DNA follows: TGTGCCAGCAGCGCCGGGTCTGACGAGCAGTACTTC. Protein sequence: CASSAGSDEQYF.

Only a few counts were recorded for this clone. The V and J genes are TRBV29-1 and TRBJ2-4; no firm D call. This CDR3 comprises 12 residues. Trimming took 6 bases from V and 9 from J, leaving 15 bases between them. Germline V gene lookup returns CDR1 SQVTM and CDR2 ANQGSEA. For the CDR3, the DNA is TGCAGCGTGGGGTTTGAAGTCGGCATTCAGTACTTC. Protein: CSVGFEVGIQYF.

The chain couples TRBV7-9 to TRBJ1-1; D not resolved. The CDR3 is 13 amino acids. The V gene's germline CDR1 is SEHNR and CDR2 FQNEAQ (reference sequence). Trimming stripped 3 bases from V and 2 bases from J, with 7 bases between. CDR3 loop: CASSFRVNTEAFF. The CDR3 DNA follows: TGTGCCAGCAGCTTTCGAGTAAACACTGAAGCTTTCTTT.

J is TRBJ2-7 and V is TRBV9; D tentatively fits TRBD1 or TRBD2 (5 bases each). V lost 3 bases to trimming and J lost 0 bases, with 13 bases between them. This CDR3 has 15 amino acids. The germline CDR1 and CDR2 sequences are SGDLS and YYNGEE. CDR3 amino acids: CASSERDGTSYEQYF. The CDR3 nucleotides read TGTGCCAGCAGCGAGAGGGACGGCACCTCCTACGAGCAGTACTTC.